The following is a T cell receptor beta chain sequence with its context. Under the authors' procedure: Estimated nucleated cell counts came from reference gene primer amplification. Method: immunoSEQ multiplex PCR; TCRdb's copy keeps in-frame clones and lacks some. V and J calls and clone size come straight from that table; D and trimming were deduced from the DNA. The sample shows 75,000 to 100,000 clones, 82% of them seen only once. This record comes from a study of blood T cell repertoires in COVID-19. Study background: In each case, the material was cDNA or gDNA derived from T cells, B-cell-depleted T cells, or PBMCs.

The junction had 4 bases not matched to a gene; V was cut back by 9 bases and J by 2 bases. This CDR3 comprises 12 residues. Germline V gene data show CDR1 as SGHRS and CDR2 as YFSETQ. The sequenced sample consisted of peripheral blood. This receptor was obtained from a man aged 45-60 years with active or convalescent COVID-19. The chain links TRBV5-1 to TRBJ1-2; 7 nucleotides line up with TRBD1. CDR3 sequence reads: CANPQGNYGYTF. The CDR3 coding sequence is TGCGCCAACCCACAGGGGAACTATGGCTACACCTTC.